Each of the 2 T cell receptor beta chains below was sequenced from the same sample in a study of T cell responses to AZD1222 COVID-19 vaccine. Profiled with immunoSEQ multiplex PCR; TCRdb holds only in-frame clones, not every one. The sample includes over 120,000 clones, over 90% of them seen just once. The source material was peripheral blood, sampled on day 0 of AZD1222 vaccination. The receptors were gathered from an adult in good health.

The chain employs TRBV27 and TRBJ1-4, with D maybe TRBD1 (5 bases). The CDR3 has 16 amino acids. CDR1 MNHEY and CDR2 SMNVEV come from the germline V gene (reference sequence). The V gene lost 2 bases and the J gene lost 5 bases, with 15 bases spanning the gap. CDR3 nucleotide sequence: TGTGCCAGCAGTTTAAGTTCGGGGGGTGGAAATGAAAAACTGTTTTTT. This sequence encodes CASSLSSGGGNEKLFF.

This rearrangement joins TRBV6-5 to TRBJ2-2; a weak D match, TRBD1 (6 bases). V lost 5 bases, J lost 3 bases, and 13 bases lay in between. The CDR3 has 15 residues. CDR1 and CDR2 (germline): MNHEY, SVGAGI. The CDR3 nucleotides read TGTGCCAGCAGTCCCAGGGGTCAGTACACCGGGGAGCTGTTTTTT. Translating gives CASSPRGQYTGELFF.